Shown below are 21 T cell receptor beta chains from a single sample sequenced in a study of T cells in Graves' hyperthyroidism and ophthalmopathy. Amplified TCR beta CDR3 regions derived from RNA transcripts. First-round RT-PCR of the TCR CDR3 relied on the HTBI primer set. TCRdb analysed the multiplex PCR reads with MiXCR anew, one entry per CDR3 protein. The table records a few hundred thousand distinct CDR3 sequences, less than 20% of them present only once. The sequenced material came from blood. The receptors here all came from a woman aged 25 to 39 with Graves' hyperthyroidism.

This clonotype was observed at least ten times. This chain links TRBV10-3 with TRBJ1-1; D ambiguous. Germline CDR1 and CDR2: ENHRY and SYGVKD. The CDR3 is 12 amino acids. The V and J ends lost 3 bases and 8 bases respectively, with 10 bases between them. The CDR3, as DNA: TGTGCCATCAGTGATGGCTTCGAAGAAGCTTTCTTT. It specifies CAISDGFEEAFF.

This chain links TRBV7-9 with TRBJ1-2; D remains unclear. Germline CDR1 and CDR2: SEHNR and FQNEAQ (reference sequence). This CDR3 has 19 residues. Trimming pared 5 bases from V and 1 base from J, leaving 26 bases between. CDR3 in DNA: TGTGCCAGCAGCGACTTTAGGCTCGCAGCCTCGGTAGTTAACTATGGCTACACCTTC. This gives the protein CASSDFRLAASVVNYGYTF.

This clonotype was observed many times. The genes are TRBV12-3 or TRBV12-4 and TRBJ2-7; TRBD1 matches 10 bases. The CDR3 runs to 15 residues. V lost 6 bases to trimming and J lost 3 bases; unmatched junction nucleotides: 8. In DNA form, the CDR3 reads TGTGCCAGCAGCCCCCCCGGGACAGGGGACTACGAGCAGTACTTC. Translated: CASSPPGTGDYEQYF.

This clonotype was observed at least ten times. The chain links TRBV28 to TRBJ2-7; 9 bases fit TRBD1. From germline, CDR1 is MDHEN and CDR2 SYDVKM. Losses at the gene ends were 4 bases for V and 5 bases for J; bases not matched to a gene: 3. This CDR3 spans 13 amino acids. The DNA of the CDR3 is TGTGCCAGCAGTTGGGACAGGGCGGACGAGCAGTACTTC. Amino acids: CASSWDRADEQYF.

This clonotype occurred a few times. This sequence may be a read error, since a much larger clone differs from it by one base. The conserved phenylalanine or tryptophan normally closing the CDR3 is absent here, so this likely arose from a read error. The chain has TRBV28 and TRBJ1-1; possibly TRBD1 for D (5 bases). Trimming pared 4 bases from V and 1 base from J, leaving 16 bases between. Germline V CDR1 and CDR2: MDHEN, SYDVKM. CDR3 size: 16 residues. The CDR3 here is CASSSPGVGRNTEAFL. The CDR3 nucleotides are TGTGCCAGCAGTTCGCCGGGGGTTGGGAGGAACACTGAAGCTTTCCTT.

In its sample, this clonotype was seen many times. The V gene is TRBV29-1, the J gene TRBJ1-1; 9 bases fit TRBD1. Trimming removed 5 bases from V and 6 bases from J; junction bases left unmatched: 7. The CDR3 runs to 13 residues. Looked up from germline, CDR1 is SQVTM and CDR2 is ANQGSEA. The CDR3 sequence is CSVPGTGRAEAFF. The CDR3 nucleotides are TGCAGCGTTCCCGGGACAGGGAGAGCTGAAGCTTTCTTT.

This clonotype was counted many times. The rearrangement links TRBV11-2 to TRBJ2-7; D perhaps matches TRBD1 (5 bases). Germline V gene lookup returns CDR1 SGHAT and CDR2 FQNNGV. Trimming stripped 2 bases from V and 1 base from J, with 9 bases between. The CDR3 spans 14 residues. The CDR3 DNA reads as TGTGCCAGCAGCTTATTACAGGCGTCCTACGAGCAGTACTTC. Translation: CASSLLQASYEQYF.

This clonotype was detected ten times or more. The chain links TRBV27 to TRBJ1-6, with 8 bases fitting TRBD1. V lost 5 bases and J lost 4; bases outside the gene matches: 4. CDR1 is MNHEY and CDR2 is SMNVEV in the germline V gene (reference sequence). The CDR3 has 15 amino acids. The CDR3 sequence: CASSQGATYNSPLHF. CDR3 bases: TGTGCCAGCAGTCAGGGGGCGACGTATAATTCACCCCTCCACTTT.

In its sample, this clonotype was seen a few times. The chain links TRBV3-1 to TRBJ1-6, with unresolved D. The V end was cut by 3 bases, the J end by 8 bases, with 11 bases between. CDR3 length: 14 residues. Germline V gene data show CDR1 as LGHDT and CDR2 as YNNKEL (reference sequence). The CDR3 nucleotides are TGTGCCAGCAGCCAGCAGGAACCTGATTCACCCCTCCACTTT. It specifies CASSQQEPDSPLHF.

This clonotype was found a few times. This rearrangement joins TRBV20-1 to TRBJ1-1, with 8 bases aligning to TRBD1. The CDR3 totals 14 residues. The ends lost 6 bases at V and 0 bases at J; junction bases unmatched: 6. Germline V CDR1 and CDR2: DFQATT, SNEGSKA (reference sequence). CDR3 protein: CSARTGSMNTEAFF. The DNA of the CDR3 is TGCAGTGCCCGGACAGGGAGTATGAACACTGAAGCTTTCTTT.

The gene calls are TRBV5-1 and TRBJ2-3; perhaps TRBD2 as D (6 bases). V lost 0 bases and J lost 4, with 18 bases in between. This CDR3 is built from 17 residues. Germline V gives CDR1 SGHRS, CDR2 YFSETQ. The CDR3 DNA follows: TGCGCCAGCAGCTTGGGCGGTAGCGCGGGGAGCGCAGATACGCAGTATTTT. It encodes CASSLGGSAGSADTQYF.

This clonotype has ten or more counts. The CDR3: CAWSGDRGEEQFF. The CDR3 coding sequence is TGTGCCTGGAGTGGGGACAGAGGGGAAGAGCAGTTCTTC. J is TRBJ2-1 and V is TRBV30, with 7 bases identical to TRBD1. The CDR3 spans 13 residues. Per germline, CDR1 GTSNPN and CDR2 SVGIG (reference sequence). The J segment lost 10 bases and the V segment lost 1 base, leaving 7 bases of the junction unmatched.

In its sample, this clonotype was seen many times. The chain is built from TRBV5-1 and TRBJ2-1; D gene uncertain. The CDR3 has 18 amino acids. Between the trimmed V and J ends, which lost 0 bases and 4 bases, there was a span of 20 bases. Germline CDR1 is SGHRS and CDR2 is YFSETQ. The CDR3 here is CASSLALTSRGYYNEQFF. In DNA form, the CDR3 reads TGCGCCAGCAGCTTGGCCCTGACTTCACGTGGCTATTACAATGAGCAGTTCTTC. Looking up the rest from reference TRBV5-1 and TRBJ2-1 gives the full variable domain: KAGVTQTPRYLIKTRGQQVTLSCSPISGHRSVSWYQQTPGQGLQFLFEYFSETQRNKGNFPGRFSGRQFSNSRSEMNVSTLELGDSALYLCASSLALTSRGYYNEQFFGPGTRLTVL.

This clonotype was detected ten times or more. Here the CDR3 DNA reads TGTGCCACCAGGGAGAGCCTAAATCAGCCCCAGCATTTT. Encoded protein: CATRESLNQPQHF. The rearrangement links TRBV18 to TRBJ1-5; D is perhaps TRBD1 (5 bases). Germline V gene sequence: CDR1 KGHSH, CDR2 LQKENI. V lost 10 bases, J lost 4 bases, and 14 bases lay in between. The CDR3 has 13 amino acids.

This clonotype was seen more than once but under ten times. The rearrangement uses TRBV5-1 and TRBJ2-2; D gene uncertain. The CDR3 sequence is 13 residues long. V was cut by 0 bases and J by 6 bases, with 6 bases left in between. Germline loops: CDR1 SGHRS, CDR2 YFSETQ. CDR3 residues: CASSLDGAGELFF. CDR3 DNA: TGCGCCAGCAGCTTGGATGGGGCCGGGGAGCTGTTTTTT. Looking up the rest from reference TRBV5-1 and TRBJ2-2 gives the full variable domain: KAGVTQTPRYLIKTRGQQVTLSCSPISGHRSVSWYQQTPGQGLQFLFEYFSETQRNKGNFPGRFSGRQFSNSRSEMNVSTLELGDSALYLCASSLDGAGELFFGEGSRLTVL.

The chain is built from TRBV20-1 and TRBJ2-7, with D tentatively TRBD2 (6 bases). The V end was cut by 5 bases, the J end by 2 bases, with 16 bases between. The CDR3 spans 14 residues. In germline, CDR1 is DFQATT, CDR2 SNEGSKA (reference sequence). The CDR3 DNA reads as TGCAGTGCTTCTAGCGCCCTGGGGCCCTACGAGCAGTACTTC. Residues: CSASSALGPYEQYF.

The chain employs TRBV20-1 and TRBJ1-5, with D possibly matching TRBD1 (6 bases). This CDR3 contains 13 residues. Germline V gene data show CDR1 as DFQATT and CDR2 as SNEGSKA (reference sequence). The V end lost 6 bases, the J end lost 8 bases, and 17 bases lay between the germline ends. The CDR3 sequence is CSAGEQGSKPQHF. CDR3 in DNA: TGCAGTGCGGGAGAACAGGGTAGCAAGCCCCAGCATTTT.

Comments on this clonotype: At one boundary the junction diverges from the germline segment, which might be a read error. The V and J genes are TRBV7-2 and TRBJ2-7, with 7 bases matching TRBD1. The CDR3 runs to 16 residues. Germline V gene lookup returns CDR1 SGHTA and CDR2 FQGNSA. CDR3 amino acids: CASSQDRARDRGEQYF. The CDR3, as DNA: TGCGCCAGCAGCCAAGACCGAGCCCGGGACAGAGGAGAGCAGTACTTC.

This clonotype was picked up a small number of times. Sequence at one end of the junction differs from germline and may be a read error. The CDR3 reads CASSQEWRGLVF. CDR3 nucleotide sequence: TGTGCCAGCAGCCAAGAATGGAGGGGGCTGGTCTTT. V usage is TRBV3-1 and J usage is TRBJ1-1, with 7 bases fitting TRBD1. This CDR3 spans 12 amino acids. Germline values: CDR1 LGHDT, CDR2 YNNKEL (reference sequence). Supplemented by reference TRBV3-1 and TRBJ1-1, the full variable domain reads DTAVSQTPKYLVTQMGNDKSIKCEQNLGHDTMYWYKQDSKKFLKIMFSYNNKELIINETVPNRFSPKSPDKAHLNLHINSLELGDSAVYFCASSQEWRGLVFGQGTRLTVV.

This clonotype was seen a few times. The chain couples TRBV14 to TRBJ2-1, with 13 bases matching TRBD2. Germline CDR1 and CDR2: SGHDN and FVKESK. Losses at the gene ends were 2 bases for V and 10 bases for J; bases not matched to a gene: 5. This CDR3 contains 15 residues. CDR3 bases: TGTGCCAGCAGCCAAACTAGCGGGAGGGCCTCCGAGCAGTTCTTC. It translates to CASSQTSGRASEQFF.

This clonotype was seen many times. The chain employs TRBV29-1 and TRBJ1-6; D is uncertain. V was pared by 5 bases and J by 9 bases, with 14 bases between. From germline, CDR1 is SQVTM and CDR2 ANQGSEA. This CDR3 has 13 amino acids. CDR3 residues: CSVRWSKGSPLHF. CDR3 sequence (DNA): TGCAGCGTTCGTTGGTCCAAAGGTTCACCCCTCCACTTT.